This T cell receptor (beta chain) derives from a study of response to subunit inactivated influenza vaccine (dated by TCRdb to 2016 to 2019). General notes on the study: Deep quantitative profiling of the T cell receptor repertoire was used in the study to follow responses to a trivalent subunit inactivated influenza vaccine. On the study overall, not on this receptor specifically: The authors proposed that each seasonal influenza vaccination may bring in only a limited number of new T cells.

Library prep was done by RT-PCR. Sequencing relied on an Illumina HiSeq 2500. Starting from the raw public reads, TCRdb applied fastp trimming at Q25, assembled clones with MiXCR and retained in-frame beta chains. Every CDR3 protein is listed once, alongside the most common genes and DNA of its rows. This sample is represented by around 490,000 distinct CDR3 sequences; approximately 7.7% of them were singletons. The ten largest clonotypes hold 13% of the sample. Points on this clonotype: What this receptor recognizes is not known. There are no base qualities to consult, and no much larger clone falls within one base.

CDR1 and CDR2 were assigned from the germline V gene as SGHTA and FQGNSA. The CDR3 numbers 14 residues from cysteine through phenylalanine. The read is trimmed to its CDR3 DNA, 42 bases read in frame from base 1. Compared with germline, V lacks 10 bases and J lacks 7 bases; bases without a gene match: 9. This receptor was taken from a man aged 45-69 years who received an inactivated influenza vaccine. Donor details come from another sample of the same person, matched by shared clones. This specimen was PBMCs from blood, taken less than 30 months after vaccination. This chain joins TRBV7-2 to TRBJ1-6; 8 central bases correspond to TRBD1. The DNA is TGTGCCACCGAACAGACAGGGGTCAATTCACCCCTCCACTTT. It translates to CATEQTGVNSPLHF. Outside the CDR3, residues come from the reference TRBV7-2 and TRBJ1-6 proteins, so the full variable domain is: GAGVSQSPSNKVTEKGKDVELRCDPISGHTALYWYRQSLGQGLEFLIYFQGNSAPDKSGLPSDRFSAERTGGSVSTLTIQRTQQEDSAVYLCATEQTGVNSPLHFGNGTRLTVT.